This TCR beta chain was profiled in a study of blood T cell repertoires in COVID-19 (dated by TCRdb to 2018 to 2020). Notes on the research overall: Collaborator samples came from the United States, Italy and Spain and covered acute and convalescent phases of COVID-19. The prospective study material was composed of cDNA or gDNA derived from T cells, B-cell-depleted T cells, or PBMCs. The dataset comprised deeply sampled blood TCRbeta repertoires from subjects exposed to, actively infected with, or recovered from COVID-19. The repertoires were made available in a free public database intended to serve as a resource for research on the immune response to SARS-CoV-2. Samples came from the ongoing ImmuneRACE study (first 160 participants) plus 1,254 subjects from 6 global collaborators. A de-identified subject ID, COVID-19 status, age in years and sex were almost always included in the sample metadata. Where HLA class I and class II types were available, the types were taken from metadata supplied by the sample provider, not from assay-based typing.

Collaborating institutions collected whole blood in K2EDTA tubes following their own protocols. For TCRbeta analysis, collaborators shipped samples as frozen whole blood, isolated PBMCs, or DNA extracted from either of those sample types. As concerns this clone: Its binding antigen is unknown. Base qualities were left out, and no much larger clone turns up one base away.

The immunoSEQ Assay, a bias-controlled multiplex PCR, was used to amplify TCRbeta CDR3 regions from genomic DNA. On the study's bioinformatics: The number of nucleated cells in each sample was estimated by amplification of reference gene primers within the assay. To quantify the absolute abundance of each unique TCRbeta CDR3 rearrangement, sequence reads were collapsed and filtered. For each sample, productive Simpson clonality was calculated as the square root of Simpson's diversity index across productive rearrangements. This immuneACCESS table, as held by TCRdb, lists in-frame sequences with V and J called but not all clones. Of the missing ones, under half trace to an unresolved V gene in checked studies; the others have no known cause. The DNA was the basis for D and trimming; V, J and clone size are from that table. The sample has 120,000 or so clones on record, around 83% of them singletons. The biggest ten clones account for 5.5% to 6% of the sample.

Overall study outcomes, separate from this receptor: Clinical and demographic metadata were provided uncurated, with the amount varying by source and participant.

The germline V gene (reference sequence) sets CDR1 to SEHNR and CDR2 to FQNEAQ. The CDR3 goes from the cysteine to the phenylalanine over 16 residues. The only DNA kept is the CDR3, 48 bases in frame from the first base. Trimmed from V: 6 bases; trimmed from J: 6 bases; junction bases lacking a gene match: 12. The sample comprised peripheral blood. This TCR was sampled from a man aged 80 or over with active or convalescent COVID-19. Rearrangement joined TRBV7-9 to TRBJ2-3, with 10 bases aligning to TRBD2. The DNA reads TGTGCCAGCAGACCGGGTTTTAGCGGGGGGCCGGATACGCAGTATTTT. It encodes CASRPGFSGGPDTQYF.